The clone carrying this T cell receptor beta chain was seen only a few times. The antigen remains undetermined. Unmatched junction bases numbered 8, after V lost 1 base and J lost 15 bases. This CDR3 has 13 residues. The germline gives CDR1 MDHEN, CDR2 SYDVKM. These data originate in a study of OX40 agonist ivuxolimab in advanced cancers. Findings and caveats of the study: Both CD4+ and CD8+ T cell populations in blood had undergone clonal expansion by week 6 at 0.1 to 3.0 mg/kg.

Measured with immunoSEQ multiplex PCR; TCRdb has only the in-frame clones, and not every one. There are approximately 52,000 clones in the sample; 70% to 90% occur only once, and roughly 9.9% lies in the top ten. The origin of this receptor is an adult with an advanced solid tumor such as melanoma, head and neck, liver or kidney cancer. J is TRBJ1-5 and V is TRBV28; 8 bases agree with TRBD1. The specimen was CD4+ or CD8+ T cells sorted from blood, collected in a trial of the OX40 agonist ivuxolimab. The CDR3 protein is CASSLSSQGALHF. As DNA, the CDR3 is TGTGCCAGCAGTTTATCGTCGCAGGGGGCTCTGCATTTT.